This is a list of T cell receptor beta chains from one sample in a study of Graves' ophthalmopathy and Graves' hyperthyroidism. TCRdb redid the calling of the multiplex PCR reads with MiXCR, one entry per CDR3 protein. In the table there are 650,000 to 900,000 distinct CDR3 sequences, approximately 40% of which are singletons. The sample consisted of peripheral blood. The origin of the receptors is an adult man with Graves' ophthalmopathy. CDR3s include the opening cysteine and the closing phenylalanine or tryptophan. The order of the fields is J gene, D gene, clone size, V gene, CDR3 protein, CDR3 DNA. A D gene is named only where the DNA matches it firmly. Rows give clone size only sometimes, using once, few, many, or a class for an expanded clone.

TRBJ2-6 | . | . | TRBV14 | CASSRITSQGANVLTF | TGTGCCAGCAGCCGAATAACTTCGCAGGGGGCCAACGTCCTGACTTTC
TRBJ2-3 | TRBD1 | once | TRBV5-1 | CASSLFTGDTDTQYF | TGCGCCAGCAGCTTATTCACAGGGGACACAGATACGCAGTATTTT
TRBJ2-5 | . | many | TRBV2 | CARARGARETQYF | TGTGCCAGGGCGAGGGGAGCTCGAGAGACCCAGTACTTC
TRBJ2-7 | TRBD2 | many | TRBV14 | CASSQDGLAGAQQYF | TGTGCCAGCAGCCAAGACGGACTAGCGGGAGCGCAGCAGTACTTC
TRBJ2-7 | . | many | TRBV20-1 | CSASYYGTPPIEQYF | TGCAGTGCGAGTTACTACGGGACACCACCTATCGAGCAGTACTTC
TRBJ1-5 | TRBD1 | . | TRBV24-1 | CASSYLGQGFNQPQHF | TGTGCCAGCAGTTACCTTGGACAGGGTTTCAATCAGCCCCAGCATTTT
TRBJ2-2 | TRBD1 | few | TRBV7-9 | CASRPPRGPTGELFF | TGTGCCAGCAGACCGCCCAGGGGGCCCACCGGGGAGCTGTTTTTT
TRBJ1-1 | . | many | TRBV29-1 | CSVEGRAMNTEAFF | TGCAGCGTTGAGGGGAGGGCGATGAACACTGAAGCTTTCTTT
TRBJ2-5 | . | . | TRBV10-3 | CAIRRQEETQYF | TGTGCCATCAGACGACAGGAAGAGACCCAGTACTTC
TRBJ2-5 | . | few | TRBV19 | CASSIRPTRETQYF | TGTGCCAGTAGTATAAGGCCGACCCGGGAGACCCAGTACTTC
TRBJ1-4 | TRBD1 | . | TRBV7-9 | CASRETGVNEKLFF | TGTGCCAGCAGAGAGACAGGGGTAAATGAAAAACTGTTTTTT
TRBJ1-5 | . | . | TRBV19 | CAWRASPNQPQHF | TGTGCCTGGAGAGCAAGCCCCAATCAGCCCCAGCATTTT
TRBJ1-2 | . | . | TRBV10-3 | CASSPGNSNGYTF | TGTGCCAGCAGTCCAGGGAATTCGAATGGCTACACCTTC
TRBJ1-1 | TRBD1 | . | TRBV28 | CASSTGGRNTEAFF | TGTGCCAGCAGCACAGGGGGCAGGAACACTGAAGCTTTCTTT
TRBJ1-3 | . | . | TRBV7-9 | CASSLGSGVNTIYF | TGTGCCAGCAGCTTAGGTAGCGGAGTAAACACCATATATTTT
TRBJ1-2 | TRBD1 | . | TRBV5-8 | CASSRLDRESGGYTF | TGTGCCAGCAGCCGCCTGGACAGGGAATCTGGAGGCTACACCTTC
TRBJ1-1 | TRBD1 | . | TRBV10-1 | CASSGTGMGTEAFF | TGCGCCAGCAGTGGGACAGGGATGGGCACTGAAGCTTTCTTT
TRBJ1-5 | . | many | TRBV24-1 | CASSLRPGYQPQHF | TGTGCCAGCAGTTTACGGCCGGGCTATCAGCCCCAGCATTTT
TRBJ2-5 | TRBD1 | . | TRBV6-2/TRBV6-3 | CASRDLKGGRTQYF | TGTGCCAGCAGAGATTTGAAAGGGGGCAGGACCCAGTACTTC
TRBJ1-1 | TRBD1 | few | TRBV14 | CASSGRDRATEAFF | TGTGCCAGCTCGGGAAGGGACAGGGCCACTGAAGCTTTCTTT
TRBJ1-4 | TRBD1 | once | TRBV15 | CATSRDLGGTGGSEKLFF | TGTGCCACCAGCAGAGATCTGGGCGGGACAGGGGGAAGCGAAAAACTGTTTTTT
TRBJ1-1 | . | many | TRBV29-1 | CSVVTGPNIQLNTEAFF | TGCAGCGTTGTTACAGGGCCTAACATCCAGTTGAACACTGAAGCTTTCTTT
TRBJ2-1 | TRBD2 | . | TRBV19 | CASSTSGNGYNEQFF | TGTGCCAGTAGTACTAGCGGGAATGGGTACAATGAGCAGTTCTTC
TRBJ2-5 | . | . | TRBV20-1 | CSARGVNLGEETQYF | TGCAGTGCTAGAGGCGTTAACCTAGGAGAAGAGACCCAGTACTTC
TRBJ2-7 | TRBD2 | . | TRBV9 | CASSVVSSGSSYEQYF | TGTGCCAGCAGCGTTGTTTCCAGCGGGAGTTCCTACGAGCAGTACTTC
TRBJ1-2 | TRBD1 | . | TRBV7-9 | CASSSTGVDYGYTF | TGTGCCAGCAGCTCCACAGGGGTTGACTATGGCTACACCTTC
TRBJ1-2 | TRBD1 | many | TRBV7-2 | CASSYRGYGYTF | TGTGCCAGCAGTTACAGGGGTTATGGCTACACCTTC
TRBJ2-5 | TRBD2 | many | TRBV7-7 | CASSLGGLAAETQYF | TGTGCTAGCAGCCTGGGTGGACTAGCGGCAGAGACCCAGTACTTC
TRBJ2-5 | TRBD1 | many | TRBV9 | CASSAPDRGQETQYF | TGTGCCAGCAGCGCACCGGACAGGGGGCAGGAGACCCAGTACTTC
TRBJ2-5 | TRBD1 | . | TRBV25-1 | CASSPGGFETQYF | TGTGCCAGCAGTCCAGGGGGCTTTGAGACCCAGTACTTC
TRBJ1-1 | . | . | TRBV19 | CASSRMAGPFMNTEAFF | TGTGCCAGTAGTCGAATGGCAGGGCCTTTTATGAACACTGAAGCTTTCTTT
TRBJ2-7 | TRBD2 | . | TRBV7-9 | CASSLVLAGNEQYF | TGTGCCAGCAGCTTAGTTCTAGCGGGAAACGAGCAGTACTTC
TRBJ2-5 | . | many | TRBV7-9 | CASSPKGGTQYF | TGTGCCAGCAGTCCCAAGGGAGGGACCCAGTACTTC
TRBJ1-5 | . | few | TRBV2 | CASSEAGLGSQYSNQPQHF | TGTGCCAGCAGTGAAGCGGGGTTGGGCAGCCAATATAGCAATCAGCCCCAGCATTTT
TRBJ1-1 | . | . | TRBV11-3 | CASSFGWDTEAFF | TGTGCCAGCAGCTTCGGGTGGGACACTGAAGCTTTCTTT
TRBJ2-3 | TRBD2 | few | TRBV2 | CASSDNQGLAGGPWTDTQYF | TGTGCCAGCAGTGACAATCAAGGACTAGCGGGAGGGCCTTGGACAGATACGCAGTATTTT
TRBJ1-2 | . | . | TRBV10-3 | CAISEGQLVGYTF | TGTGCCATCAGTGAGGGACAGCTGGTTGGCTACACCTTC
TRBJ1-2 | . | many | TRBV2 | CASKVEGYTF | TGTGCCAGCAAAGTTGAAGGCTACACCTTC
TRBJ2-6 | . | many | TRBV15 | CATSGIGTYGANVLTF | TGTGCCACCAGCGGGATAGGGACGTACGGGGCCAACGTCCTGACTTTC
TRBJ1-3 | . | . | TRBV5-4 | CASSLLDSSGNTIYF | TGTGCCAGCAGCTTGCTGGACAGCTCTGGAAACACCATATATTTT
TRBJ2-7 | . | many | TRBV10-3 | CAISVDPKTDSYEQYF | TGTGCCATCAGTGTGGATCCTAAGACAGATTCCTACGAGCAGTACTTC
TRBJ1-5 | . | . | TRBV19 | CASSIAFGGSGGNQPQHF | TGTGCCAGTAGTATAGCGTTCGGGGGCTCAGGTGGCAATCAGCCCCAGCATTTT
TRBJ2-7 | . | . | TRBV5-5 | CASSLGSGAAYEQYF | TGTGCCAGCAGCTTAGGGTCCGGGGCGGCCTACGAGCAGTACTTC
TRBJ2-7 | . | . | TRBV7-9 | CASSFWAESSYEQYF | TGTGCCAGCAGCTTTTGGGCGGAGAGCTCCTACGAGCAGTACTTC
TRBJ2-7 | . | many | TRBV4-2 | CASSPTRFPYEQYF | TGTGCCAGCAGCCCGACGCGCTTTCCCTACGAGCAGTACTTC
TRBJ2-7 | . | . | TRBV5-1 | CASSLELGRAYEQYF | TGCGCCAGCAGCTTGGAGCTCGGGAGAGCCTACGAGCAGTACTTC
TRBJ2-5 | . | . | TRBV9 | CASSQEERRETQYF | TGTGCCAGCAGCCAAGAGGAAAGGAGAGAGACCCAGTACTTC
TRBJ1-3 | TRBD1 | . | TRBV25-1 | CASSLGQGTIYF | TGTGCCAGCAGTCTAGGACAGGGCACCATATATTTT
TRBJ1-4 | . | . | TRBV29-1 | CSVDRPARNEKLIF | TGCAGCGTTGATAGGCCGGCAAGAAATGAAAAACTGATTTTT
TRBJ1-6 | . | . | TRBV2 | CAISEYRWDSPLRF | TGTGCCATCAGTGAGTACCGGTGGGATTCACCCCTCCGCTTT
TRBJ1-1 | TRBD1 | many | TRBV29-1 | CSVGGQGALLNTEAFF | TGCAGCGTGGGGGGACAGGGAGCTCTCTTAAACACTGAAGCTTTCTTT
TRBJ1-2 | . | . | TRBV7-9 | CASSTTVIGYTF | TGTGCCAGCAGCACAACAGTAATTGGCTACACCTTC
TRBJ2-2 | . | . | TRBV10-3 | CAIKTLAGEPFF | TGTGCCATCAAGACCCTGGCCGGGGAGCCGTTTTTT
TRBJ2-7 | TRBD1 | many | TRBV29-1 | CSVEDGTGTYEQYF | TGCAGCGTTGAAGACGGGACAGGTACCTACGAGCAGTACTTC